This T cell receptor beta chain was sequenced during a study of T cells expressing NK-cell markers. Findings of the study overall: The study found dominant NKG2C+ clonotypes at about 1.0-7.0% of CD8+ T cells in about six donors.

The germline CDR1 and CDR2 sequences are LGHDT and YNNKEL (reference sequence). The CDR3 is 16 residues long. Using the 5' RACE reads, TCRdb records one entry per CDR3 protein without DNA. The table for this sample gives some 600,000 distinct CDR3 sequences. Notes on this clonotype: Its antigen is undetermined.

What was sequenced was blood T cells: a sorted CD56 or NKG2C T cell subset, CD4+ or CD8+ T cells, or bulk PBMC T cells (not recorded which). The chain carries TRBV3-1 and TRBJ2-3; TCRdb selects TRBD1, and the lack of DNA leaves this call unchecked. The source is a man between 18 and 35 years old in good health. The CDR3 reads CASSHGGADVTDTQYF.